The T cell receptor (beta chain) described here comes from a study of blood T cell repertoires in COVID-19. TCRdb's table, derived via immunoSEQ multiplex PCR, lists solely in-frame clones and lacks some. The data show 150,000 to 170,000 clones, with approximately 86% seen just once and about 0.63% held by the top ten. The CDR3 is 12 residues long. CDR1 is SQVTM, CDR2 ANQGSEA, per germline. The J segment lost 6 bases and the V segment lost 8 bases, leaving 3 bases of the junction unmatched. This clone turned up a few times. This sequence joins TRBV29-1 and TRBJ2-7; 14 nucleotides match TRBD2. The material sequenced was peripheral blood. The TCR comes from a man aged 55-75 years with COVID-19, enrolled during active disease. As DNA, the CDR3 is TGCAGCACGGGGACTAGCGGGAGCGAGCAGTACTTC. Protein product: CSTGTSGSEQYF.